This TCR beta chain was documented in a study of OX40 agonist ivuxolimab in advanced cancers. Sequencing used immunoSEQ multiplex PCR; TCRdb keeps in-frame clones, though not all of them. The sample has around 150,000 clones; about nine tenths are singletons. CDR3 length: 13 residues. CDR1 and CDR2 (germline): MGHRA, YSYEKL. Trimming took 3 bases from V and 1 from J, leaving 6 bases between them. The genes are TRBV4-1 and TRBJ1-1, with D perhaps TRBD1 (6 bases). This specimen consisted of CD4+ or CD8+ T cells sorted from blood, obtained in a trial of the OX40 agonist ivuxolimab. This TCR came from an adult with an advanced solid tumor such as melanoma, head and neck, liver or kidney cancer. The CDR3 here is CASSQDRNTEAFF. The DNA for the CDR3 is TGCGCCAGCAGCCAGGACAGGAACACTGAAGCTTTCTTT.